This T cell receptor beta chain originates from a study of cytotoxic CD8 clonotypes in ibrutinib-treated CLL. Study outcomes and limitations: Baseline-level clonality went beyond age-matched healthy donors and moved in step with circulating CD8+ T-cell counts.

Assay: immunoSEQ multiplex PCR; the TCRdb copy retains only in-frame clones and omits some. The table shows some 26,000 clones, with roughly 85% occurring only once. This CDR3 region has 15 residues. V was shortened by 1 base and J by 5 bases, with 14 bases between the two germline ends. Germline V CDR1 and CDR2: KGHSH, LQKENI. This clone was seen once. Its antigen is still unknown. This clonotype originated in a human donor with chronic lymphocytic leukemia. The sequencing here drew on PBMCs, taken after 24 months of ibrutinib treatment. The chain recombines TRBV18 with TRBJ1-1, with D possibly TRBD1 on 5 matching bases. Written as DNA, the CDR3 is TGTGCCAGCTCACCACGGGTCGGGACGGCGACTGAAGCTTTCTTT. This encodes CASSPRVGTATEAFF.